This TCR beta chain was captured in a study of blood T cell repertoires in COVID-19. About the study: The United States, Italy and Spain provided the acute and convalescent COVID-19 samples. The cDNA or gDNA used as material had been derived from T cells, B-cell-depleted T cells, or PBMCs.

Per the germline V gene, CDR1 is MDHEN and CDR2 is SYDVKM. CDR3 length: 14 amino acids. V lost 3 bases, J lost 8 bases, and 7 bases stayed unmatched. Original data processing: Using reference gene primer amplification, nucleated cell counts were estimated. This table comes from immunoSEQ multiplex PCR, and its TCRdb copy is limited to in-frame clones, with some not included. The V and J calls and clone size are taken from that table; D and trimming were inferred from the DNA. The sample has about 200,000 clones, 70% to 85% seen once. This clone was observed once. The TCR sequence derives from a man between 45 and 60 years old with active or convalescent COVID-19. Sequencing used peripheral blood. This rearrangement joins TRBV28 to TRBJ1-2; 9 nucleotides line up with TRBD1. CDR3 in amino acids: CASSLSGTGSGYTF. The CDR3, as DNA: TGTGCCAGCAGTTTGTCAGGGACAGGGAGCGGCTACACCTTC.